These T cell receptor beta chains were read from a single sample in a study of cytomegalovirus exposure and HLA in healthy donors. The repertoire was sequenced with immunoSEQ multiplex PCR; TCRdb's copy has only in-frame clones and lacks some. Of 200,000 to 250,000 clones listed, around 85% are singletons. The sequencing input was PBMCs. Receptors were obtained from a human donor in good health. Both conserved end residues are part of each CDR3. D genes are given only for firm matches. Clone size is shown for a subset of rows, as once, few, many or a class of expanded clone.

size	length	D	J	V	DNA	CDR3
.	14	TRBD1	TRBJ2-5	TRBV7-9	TGTTCCAGCAGCCCGGGGACAGGGCGAGAGACCCAGTACTTC	CSSSPGTGRETQYF
.	14	TRBD1	TRBJ2-5	TRBV5-4	TGTGCCAGCAGCACCCGGACAGGGCAAGAGACCCAGTACTTC	CASSTRTGQETQYF
.	17	.	TRBJ2-3	TRBV27	TGTGCCAGCAGTTTCGGTTTGACCGACCTAGCAGGGGCTACGCAGTATTTT	CASSFGLTDLAGATQYF
.	14	TRBD1	TRBJ2-5	TRBV15	TGTGCCACCAGCGCGGGACAGGGGGCTGAGACCCAGTACTTC	CATSAGQGAETQYF
.	14	TRBD1	TRBJ1-2	TRBV6-5	TGTGCCAGCAAAGCATCAGGGGGCTTCTATGGCTACACCTTC	CASKASGGFYGYTF
.	14	TRBD2	TRBJ2-7	TRBV5-1	TGCGCCAGCAGCGTAGCGGGAGCCCAATACGAGCAGTACTTC	CASSVAGAQYEQYF
.	15	TRBD1	TRBJ1-4	TRBV19	TGTGCCAGTAGTAATGGGGGACAGGGTGGTGAAAAACTGTTTTTT	CASSNGGQGGEKLFF
.	14	.	TRBJ2-3	TRBV5-1	TGCGCCAGCAGCCGGGGGTACGGGGGAGATACGCAGTATTTT	CASSRGYGGDTQYF
.	14	TRBD1	TRBJ2-7	TRBV2	TGTGCCAGCAGCATCCGTGGACAGGCTTACGAGCAGTACTTC	CASSIRGQAYEQYF
.	16	TRBD2	TRBJ2-5	TRBV30	TGTGCCTGGAGCCTCCCGGGACTAGGGATACAAGAGACCCAGTACTTC	CAWSLPGLGIQETQYF
.	14	TRBD1	TRBJ1-2	TRBV5-4	TGTGCCAGCAGCTTTCCAACAGGGGGCTATGGCTACACCTTC	CASSFPTGGYGYTF
once	13	.	TRBJ1-1	TRBV5-5	TGTGCCAGCAGCCCTCCAGGGAACACTGAAGCTTTCTTT	CASSPPGNTEAFF
.	16	.	TRBJ2-7	TRBV7-9	TGTTCCAGCAGCCCCCGCCTGGCAGGTACCGCCTACGAGCAGTACTTC	CSSSPRLAGTAYEQYF
.	19	TRBD1	TRBJ2-1	TRBV7-8	TGTGCCAGCAGCCCATTTGACAGGGGGCTTAACTCCGACTACAATGAGCAGTTCTTC	CASSPFDRGLNSDYNEQFF
.	15	TRBD2	TRBJ2-3	TRBV27	TGTGCCAGCAGTTTCGGAGCGGGACCCGTAGATACGCAGTATTTT	CASSFGAGPVDTQYF